Following are 20 T cell receptor beta chains from one sample sequenced in a study of shared T cell receptors in the human thymus. The repertoire was sequenced with immunoSEQ multiplex PCR; TCRdb's copy has only in-frame clones and lacks some. The sample shows hundreds of thousands of clones, approximately 87% of them seen only once. Another study also made use of these data, one on human thymus T cells.

Sequencing used thymocytes. The source is a boy younger than two with a congenital heart defect.

J is TRBJ1-2 and V is TRBV5-6; D is ambiguous. The CDR3 sequence is 13 residues long. In germline, CDR1 is SGHDT, CDR2 YYEEEE. Trimming left V 3 bases short and J 6 bases short, with 12 bases between. The chain's CDR3 is CASSSPLQDGYTF. DNA for the CDR3: TGTGCCAGCAGCTCCCCCTTGCAGGATGGCTACACCTTC.

The CDR3 nucleotides are TGCGCCAGCAGCCCCCTCAACGGGAGCTTATTGTACGAGCAGTACTTC. As protein: CASSPLNGSLLYEQYF. The chain employs TRBV5-1 and TRBJ2-7; a weak D match, TRBD2 (6 bases). The V gene's germline CDR1 is SGHRS and CDR2 YFSETQ. Trimming pared 4 bases from V and 4 bases from J, leaving 21 bases between. The CDR3 is made up of 16 amino acids.

V gene TRBV4-2 combines with J gene TRBJ1-4; the D gene is possibly TRBD1 (6 bases). The CDR3 spans 16 residues. The V end lost 0 bases, the J end lost 8 bases, and 16 bases lay between the germline ends. Germline V gives CDR1 LGHNA, CDR2 YNFKEQ. The CDR3 here is CASSQETGRVGEKLFF. Here the CDR3 DNA reads TGTGCCAGCAGCCAAGAGACAGGCAGGGTCGGCGAAAAACTGTTTTTT.

This clone was found once. The chain is built from TRBV18 and TRBJ1-2, with no clear D. The CDR3 has 13 amino acids. CDR1 is KGHSH and CDR2 is LQKENI in the germline V gene. The V and J ends lost 4 bases and 6 bases respectively, with 12 bases between them. CDR3 nucleotide sequence: TGTGCCAGCTCACTAAGTGGAGGACATGGCTACACCTTC. It is translated as CASSLSGGHGYTF.

The CDR3 sequence is CASSYSNQPQHF. CDR3 coding DNA: TGTGCCAGCAGCTATAGCAATCAGCCCCAGCATTTT. This chain connects TRBV27 to TRBJ1-5; unclear D gene. There are 12 residues in the CDR3. Trimming cost V 6 bases and J 0 bases, with 3 bases left between them. Germline V gene lookup returns CDR1 MNHEY and CDR2 SMNVEV (reference sequence).

The V gene is TRBV5-5, the J gene TRBJ2-1, with D uncertain. CDR1 and CDR2 (germline): SGHKS, YYEKEE (reference sequence). The CDR3 has 12 residues. Trimming removed 4 bases from V and 7 bases from J, with 9 bases in between. This chain's CDR3 is CASSPARNEQFF. In DNA form, the CDR3 reads TGTGCCAGCAGCCCGGCTAGGAATGAGCAGTTCTTC. Full variable domain (missing parts from reference TRBV5-5 and TRBJ2-1): DAGVTQSPTHLIKTRGQQVTLRCSPISGHKSVSWYQQVLGQGPQFIFQYYEKEERGRGNFPDRFSARQFPNYSSELNVNALLLGDSALYLCASSPARNEQFFGPGTRLTVL.

The rearrangement joins TRBV4-1 to TRBJ1-1; possible D gene TRBD1, 5 bases. This CDR3 is built from 11 residues. Germline CDR1 is MGHRA and CDR2 is YSYEKL. The V end was cut by 5 bases, the J end by 4 bases, with 5 bases between. CDR3 nucleotides: TGCGCCAGCAGCAGGGGCACTGAAGCTTTCTTT. This gives the protein CASSRGTEAFF.

The chain combines TRBV6-4 with TRBJ2-1, with D possibly matching TRBD2 (6 bases). V lost 0 bases and J 0 bases, leaving 12 bases between the germline ends. Germline CDR1 and CDR2: MRHNA and SNTAGT. This CDR3 region has 17 residues. The CDR3 spells CASSDSSDGSSYNEQFF. The DNA for the CDR3 is TGTGCCAGCAGTGACTCGTCTGACGGGAGCTCCTACAATGAGCAGTTCTTC.

V is TRBV11-3 and J is TRBJ1-1; D perhaps matches TRBD1 (6 bases). V gave up 3 bases and J gave up 4 bases, with 15 bases separating them. Germline-derived CDR1 and CDR2 are SGHNT and YENEEA. The CDR3 loop spans 15 amino acids. The CDR3 DNA is TGTGCCAGCAGCTTCGGGACACCTCCTGGCACTGAAGCTTTCTTT. Protein: CASSFGTPPGTEAFF.

The rearrangement joins TRBV5-4 to TRBJ2-5; 12 positions match TRBD2. V lost 0 bases, J lost 1 base, and 4 bases stayed unmatched. The CDR3 sequence is 17 residues long. Germline V gene lookup returns CDR1 SGHNT and CDR2 YYREEE (reference sequence). CDR3 protein: CASSLVSGLAGQETQYF. The CDR3 DNA sequence: TGTGCCAGCAGCTTGGTATCGGGACTAGCGGGCCAAGAGACCCAGTACTTC.

The chain has TRBV5-4 and TRBJ2-1; 8 bases agree with TRBD2. The CDR3 totals 18 residues. Germline V gives CDR1 SGHNT, CDR2 YYREEE (reference sequence). V was pared by 4 bases and J by 6 bases, with 18 bases of the junction left unmatched. CDR3 nucleotide sequence: TGTGCCAGCAGCCGCGGACCCCATTATAGCGGGATAGTCAATGAGCAGTTCTTC. It codes for CASSRGPHYSGIVNEQFF.

The chain joins TRBV25-1 to TRBJ1-1, with 9 bases matching TRBD1. CDR1 and CDR2 from the germline V gene are MGHDK and SYGVNS. J was trimmed by 0 bases and V by 4 bases; bases with no gene match: 3. This CDR3 comprises 15 residues. CDR3 region: CASSGTGEMNTEAFF. The CDR3 region has the DNA TGTGCCAGCAGTGGGACAGGGGAAATGAACACTGAAGCTTTCTTT.

This clone was recorded a few times. The chain couples TRBV5-6 to TRBJ2-7; the D gene is possibly TRBD2 (7 bases). CDR3 length equals 18 residues. The germline CDR1 and CDR2 sequences are SGHDT and YYEEEE. The V gene lost 1 base and the J gene lost 0 bases, with 20 bases spanning the gap. The CDR3 sequence: CASSLQGRGDFSSYEQYF. The CDR3 DNA follows: TGTGCCAGCAGCTTGCAGGGGAGGGGGGATTTTAGCTCCTACGAGCAGTACTTC.

The chain is built from TRBV2 and TRBJ2-1, with D tentatively TRBD1 (5 bases). The germline CDR1 and CDR2 sequences are SNHLY and FYNNEI. The CDR3 has 11 amino acids. Deletions cut 3 bases from V and 9 bases from J, with 6 bases between. The CDR3 region is CASSDRVEQFF. The CDR3 coding sequence is TGTGCCAGCAGTGACAGGGTTGAGCAGTTCTTC.

This clone appeared a single time. This rearrangement joins TRBV18 to TRBJ2-7; TRBD2 might be the D (6 bases). The CDR3 extends over 12 amino acids. Trimming stripped 0 bases from V and 7 bases from J, with 7 bases between. The germline gives CDR1 KGHSH, CDR2 LQKENI. This chain's CDR3 is CASSPPGGEQYF. DNA for the CDR3: TGTGCCAGCTCACCACCGGGGGGAGAGCAGTACTTC.

V and J are TRBV5-5 and TRBJ2-7; D may match TRBD1 or TRBD2 (7 bases each). CDR1 is SGHKS, CDR2 YYEKEE, per germline (reference sequence). The CDR3 is 14 amino acids. Deletions cut 9 bases from V and 5 bases from J, with 21 bases between. The CDR3 spells CATRGGTGEHEQYF. Here the CDR3 DNA reads TGTGCCACCAGGGGGGGTACGGGAGAGCACGAGCAGTACTTC.

This chain connects TRBV2 to TRBJ2-7; TRBD1 aligns across 8 bases. With 5 bases clipped from V and 4 bases from J, the junction kept 10 bases outside the gene matches. Germline V gene lookup returns CDR1 SNHLY and CDR2 FYNNEI. The CDR3 extends over 15 amino acids. Here the CDR3 DNA reads TGTGCCAGCAGTTCCTCAACAGGGGGTATGTACGAGCAGTACTTC. As protein: CASSSSTGGMYEQYF.

The chain has TRBV11-1 and TRBJ2-2; maybe TRBD1 (6 bases). CDR3 length: 16 residues. Trimming shortened V by 5 bases and J by 7 bases, and 20 bases separated the two germline ends. Germline V CDR1 and CDR2: SGHAT, FQDESV (reference sequence). This CDR3 is CASSLRHRELGGELFF. CDR3 bases: TGTGCCAGCAGCCTAAGGCACAGGGAGCTTGGCGGGGAGCTGTTTTTT.

This chain joins TRBV7-2 and TRBJ2-5; TRBD1 aligns across 12 bases. Germline V gene data show CDR1 as SGHTA and CDR2 as FQGNSA. V lost 4 bases to trimming and J lost 3 bases; unmatched junction nucleotides: 9. The CDR3 consists of 17 residues. The CDR3 loop reads CASSSRDRGRYEETQYF. As DNA, the CDR3 is TGTGCCAGCAGCTCCCGGGACAGGGGGCGTTATGAAGAGACCCAGTACTTC. Using reference TRBV7-2 and TRBJ2-5 for the parts outside the CDR3, the full variable domain is GAGVSQSPSNKVTEKGKDVELRCDPISGHTALYWYRQSLGQGLEFLIYFQGNSAPDKSGLPSDRFSAERTGGSVSTLTIQRTQQEDSAVYLCASSSRDRGRYEETQYFGPGTRLLVL.

This chain joins TRBV11-3 and TRBJ2-5; 12 nucleotides line up with TRBD1. CDR1 SGHNT and CDR2 YENEEA come from the germline V gene. This CDR3 region has 16 residues. V was clipped by 2 bases and J by 5 bases; unmatched bases: 6. CDR3 sequence: CASSLRDRGRWETQYF. The CDR3, as DNA: TGTGCCAGCAGCTTAAGGGACAGGGGGCGATGGGAGACCCAGTACTTC.